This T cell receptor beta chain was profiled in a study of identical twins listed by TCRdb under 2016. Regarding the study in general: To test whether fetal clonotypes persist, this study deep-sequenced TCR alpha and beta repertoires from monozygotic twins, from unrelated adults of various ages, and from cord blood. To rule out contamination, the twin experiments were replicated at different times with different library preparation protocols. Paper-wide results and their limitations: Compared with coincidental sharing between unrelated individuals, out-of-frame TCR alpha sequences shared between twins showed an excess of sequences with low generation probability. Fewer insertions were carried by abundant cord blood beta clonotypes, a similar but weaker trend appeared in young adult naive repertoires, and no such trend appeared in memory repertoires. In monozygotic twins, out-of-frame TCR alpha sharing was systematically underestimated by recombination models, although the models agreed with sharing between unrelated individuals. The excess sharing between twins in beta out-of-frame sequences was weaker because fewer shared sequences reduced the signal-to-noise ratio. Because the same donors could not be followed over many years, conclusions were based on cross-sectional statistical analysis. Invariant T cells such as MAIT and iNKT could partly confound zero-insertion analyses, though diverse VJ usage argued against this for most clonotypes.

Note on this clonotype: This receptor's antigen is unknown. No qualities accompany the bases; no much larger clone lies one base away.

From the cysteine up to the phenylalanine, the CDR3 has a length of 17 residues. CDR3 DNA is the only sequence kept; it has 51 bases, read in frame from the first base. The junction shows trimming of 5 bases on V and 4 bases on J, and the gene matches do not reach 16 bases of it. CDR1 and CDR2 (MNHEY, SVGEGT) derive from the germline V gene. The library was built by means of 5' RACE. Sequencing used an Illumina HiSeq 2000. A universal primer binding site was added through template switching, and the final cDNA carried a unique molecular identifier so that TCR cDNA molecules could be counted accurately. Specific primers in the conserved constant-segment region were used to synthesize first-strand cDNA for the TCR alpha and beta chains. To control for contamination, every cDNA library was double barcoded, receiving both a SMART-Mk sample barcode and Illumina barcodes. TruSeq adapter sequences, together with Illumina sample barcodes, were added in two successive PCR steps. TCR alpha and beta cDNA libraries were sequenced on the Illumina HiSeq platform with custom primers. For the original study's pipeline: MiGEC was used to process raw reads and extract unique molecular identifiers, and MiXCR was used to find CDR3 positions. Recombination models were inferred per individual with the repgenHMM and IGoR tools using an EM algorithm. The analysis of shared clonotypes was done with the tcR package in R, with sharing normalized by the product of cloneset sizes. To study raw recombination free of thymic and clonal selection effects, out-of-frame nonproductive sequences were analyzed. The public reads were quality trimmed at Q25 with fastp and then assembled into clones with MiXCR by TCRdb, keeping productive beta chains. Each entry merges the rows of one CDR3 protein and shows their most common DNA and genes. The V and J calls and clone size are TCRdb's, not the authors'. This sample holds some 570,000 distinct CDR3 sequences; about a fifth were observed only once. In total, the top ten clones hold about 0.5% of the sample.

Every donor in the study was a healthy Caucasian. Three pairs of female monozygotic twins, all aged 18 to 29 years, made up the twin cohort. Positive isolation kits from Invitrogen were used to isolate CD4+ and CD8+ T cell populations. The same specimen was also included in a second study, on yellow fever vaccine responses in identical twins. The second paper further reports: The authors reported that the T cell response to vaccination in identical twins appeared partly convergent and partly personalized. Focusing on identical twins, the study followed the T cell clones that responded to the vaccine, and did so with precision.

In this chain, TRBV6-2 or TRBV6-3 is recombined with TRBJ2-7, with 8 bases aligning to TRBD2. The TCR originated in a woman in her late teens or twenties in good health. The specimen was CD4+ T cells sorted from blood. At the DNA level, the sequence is TGTGCCAGCAGTCGCCCCACTAGCGGCCGAGCCCTTTACGAGCAGTACTTC. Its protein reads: CASSRPTSGRALYEQYF.